This T cell receptor beta chain derives from a study of T cell repertoires in cytomegalovirus infection. Overall study: Through public TCR beta signatures, both CMV infection and matching HLA type were indicated.

This clonotype was counted at least ten times. Its antigen is unknown. This CDR3 comprises 13 residues. V was trimmed by 6 bases and J by 4 bases, leaving 13 bases between them. Germline assignment: CDR1 SGHTA and CDR2 FQGNSA. Study conclusions and caveats: Cumulative frequency (of public TCR beta family members) identified carriers of CMV plus the relevant HLA. HLA-C-restricted, CMV-specific TCR beta clonotypes were dominant ex vivo.

From the reads, TCRdb called clonotypes with MiXCR, one entry per CDR3 protein. This sample has roughly 300,000 distinct CDR3 sequences, with over 7.5% found just once. Specimen: PBMCs. The TCR comes from a human donor in good health (CMV status not recorded). Some clones in this sample may be carry-over from other donors' samples. The chain uses TRBV7-2 and TRBJ2-7; D possibly uses TRBD1 or TRBD2 (5 bases each). Here the CDR3 reads CASSPRWGYEQYF. CDR3 sequence (DNA): TGTGCCAGCAGTCCCCGGTGGGGGTACGAGCAGTACTTC.